This T cell receptor (beta chain) was observed in a study of glioma-infiltrating T cells. Regarding the study as a whole: Tissue and blood shared very few CDR3 sequences.

The iRepertoire nested amplicon-rescue multiplex PCR amplified TCR alpha and beta CDR3s from RNA. One entry per CDR3 protein, called by TCRdb with MiXCR from the multiplex PCR reads. The sample holds fewer than 500,000 distinct CDR3 sequences, roughly two fifths seen once. The table lists this clonotype with many counts. The antigen remains unidentified. The sequence came from a human donor with low-grade glioma or glioblastoma, undergoing nonglioma brain surgery, or in good health (not recorded which). Source material: glioma tissue, nonneoplastic brain tissue, or PBMCs (not recorded which).

The CDR3 spells CSARGQGDPLSYGYTF. DNA for the CDR3: TGCAGTGCTAGGGGACAGGGGGACCCATTGTCCTATGGCTACACCTTC. This chain connects TRBV20-1 to TRBJ1-2; 11 positions agree with TRBD1. Trimming cost V 3 bases and J 4 bases; bases outside gene matches: 10. CDR3 length: 16 amino acids. CDR1 is DFQATT and CDR2 is SNEGSKA in the germline V gene (reference sequence).